This T cell receptor (beta chain) was captured by sequencing in a study of OX40 agonist ivuxolimab in advanced cancers. Using immunoSEQ multiplex PCR, the repertoire was profiled, and TCRdb retains in-frame clones only, with some absent. The sample has roughly 50,000 clones, about 86% seen once. Trimming pared 6 bases from V and 4 bases from J, leaving 9 bases between. Germline V gives CDR1 SNHLY, CDR2 FYNNEI. The CDR3 is 13 residues long. Sample: CD4+ or CD8+ T cells sorted from blood, taken in a trial of the OX40 agonist ivuxolimab. This receptor was taken from an adult with an advanced solid tumor such as melanoma, head and neck, liver or kidney cancer. The genes are TRBV2 and TRBJ2-2, with D possibly being TRBD2 (5 bases). The CDR3 DNA follows: TGTGCCAGCAGCCTAGCAGGCACCGGGGAGCTGTTTTTT. Translated: CASSLAGTGELFF.